What follows are 17 T cell receptor beta chains derived from one specimen sequenced in a study of cytomegalovirus exposure and HLA in healthy donors. The study ran its PCR with 60 Vbeta and 13 Jbeta primers. The assay was immunoSEQ multiplex PCR, and TCRdb's table has in-frame clones only and misses some. The sample carries over 130,000 clones, roughly 79% recorded once. The sequencing input was PBMCs. The receptors stem from a man in his thirties or forties in good health and CMV-seropositive.

This clone showed up just once. This chain links TRBV4-1 with TRBJ2-1, with 9 positions matching TRBD1. Germline CDR1 reads MGHRA; CDR2 reads YSYEKL. The CDR3 extends over 15 amino acids. V trimming: 4 bases; J trimming: 6 bases; junction bases outside the gene matches: 7. CDR3 DNA: TGCGCCAGCAGCCGAACCGGGACAGGGCTCAATGAGCAGTTCTTC. Protein: CASSRTGTGLNEQFF.

The J gene is TRBJ1-3, the V gene TRBV30; D gene ambiguous. This CDR3 has 15 residues. The germline V gene has CDR1 GTSNPN and CDR2 SVGIG (reference sequence). V lost 0 bases, J lost 0 bases, and 9 bases lay in between. CDR3 in amino acids: CAWSVGSNSGNTIYF. The CDR3 DNA reads TGTGCCTGGAGTGTGGGCTCTAACTCTGGAAACACCATATATTTT.

The chain employs TRBV19 and TRBJ1-1; D possibly corresponds to TRBD1 (6 bases). The V gene lost 4 bases and the J gene lost 4 bases, with 16 bases spanning the gap. The germline CDR1 and CDR2 sequences are LNHDA and SQIVND (reference sequence). The CDR3 totals 15 residues. The CDR3 DNA is TGTGCCAGTAGTACCCTCAGGGGTGTAAGCACTGAAGCTTTCTTT. This gives the protein CASSTLRGVSTEAFF. Together with reference TRBV19 and TRBJ1-1, the CDR3 gives the full variable domain: DGGITQSPKYLFRKEGQNVTLSCEQNLNHDAMYWYRQDPGQGLRLIYYSQIVNDFQKGDIAEGYSVSREKKESFPLTVTSAQKNPTAFYLCASSTLRGVSTEAFFGQGTRLTVV.

CDR3 bases: TGTGCCAGCAGTTTAGGGGGCCGCACAGATACGCAGTATTTT. Its protein is CASSLGGRTDTQYF. This chain links TRBV28 with TRBJ2-3; possible D gene TRBD1, 6 bases. Germline lookup yields CDR1 MDHEN and CDR2 SYDVKM. Trimming left V 2 bases short and J 1 base short, with 7 bases between. The CDR3 is made up of 14 amino acids.

The chain employs TRBV28 and TRBJ2-1; 11 nucleotides agree with TRBD2. This CDR3 is 16 amino acids long. V lost 3 bases, J lost 1 base, and 2 bases stayed unmatched. Germline V CDR1 and CDR2: MDHEN, SYDVKM. Here the CDR3 DNA reads TGTGCCAGCAGTTTGACTAGCGGGACTTCCTACAATGAGCAGTTCTTC. Amino acid sequence: CASSLTSGTSYNEQFF.

The chain joins TRBV6-5 to TRBJ1-3, with a tentative D call TRBD1 (5 bases). V lost 6 bases to trimming and J lost 0 bases, with 12 bases between them. The CDR3 has 15 residues. Germline V gene sequence: CDR1 MNHEY, CDR2 SVGAGI. DNA for the CDR3: TGTGCCAGCAGGCTGGGACTGCTCTCTGGAAACACCATATATTTT. As protein: CASRLGLLSGNTIYF.

The gene calls are TRBV15 and TRBJ2-7; D possibly corresponds to TRBD2 (5 bases). Per germline, CDR1 LNHNV and CDR2 YYDKDF (reference sequence). The CDR3 extends over 14 amino acids. V lost 3 bases and J 2 bases, leaving 11 bases between the germline ends. Here the CDR3 DNA reads TGTGCCACCAGCAGCGGAGGTAGGGCCTACGAGCAGTACTTC. It encodes CATSSGGRAYEQYF.

The gene calls are TRBV4-1 and TRBJ1-5, with D uncertain. The CDR3 is 13 amino acids. Germline CDR1 is MGHRA and CDR2 is YSYEKL. Trimming stripped 0 bases from V and 6 bases from J, with 6 bases between. CDR3 loop: CASSQDIRQPQHF. The CDR3 DNA reads TGCGCCAGCAGCCAAGATATCCGTCAGCCCCAGCATTTT.

This chain uses TRBV9 with TRBJ1-1; no firm D call. Germline loops: CDR1 SGDLS, CDR2 YYNGEE. V was shortened by 3 bases and J by 2 bases, with 11 bases between the two germline ends. This CDR3 contains 14 residues. CDR3 amino acids: CASSAGLLNTEAFF. The DNA of the CDR3 is TGTGCCAGCAGCGCCGGTCTGTTAAACACTGAAGCTTTCTTT.

J is TRBJ1-5 and V is TRBV28; a weak D match, TRBD1 (6 bases). Trimming took 8 bases from V and 2 from J, leaving 19 bases between them. Germline CDR1 reads MDHEN; CDR2 reads SYDVKM. The length of the CDR3 is 16 residues. The CDR3 sequence is CASLRDTLGGNQPQHF. The CDR3 bases are TGTGCCAGCCTCCGGGACACCCTGGGGGGCAATCAGCCCCAGCATTTT.

The V call is TRBV21-1, the J call TRBJ2-7; the D call TRBD2 from the table was never checked on the DNA. TRBV21-1 is a pseudogene segment. CDR3 length: 17 amino acids. The DNA of the CDR3 is TGTGCCAGCAGCATTAATCCGGGACTAGCGGTTTCCTACGAGCAGTACTTC. Translation gives CASSINPGLAVSYEQYF.

The chain uses TRBV4-1 and TRBJ2-2; tentatively, D is TRBD2 (6 bases). This CDR3 spans 13 amino acids. Trimming stripped 2 bases from V and 10 bases from J, with 11 bases between. Germline values: CDR1 MGHRA, CDR2 YSYEKL. The CDR3 bases are TGCGCCAGCAGCCAATGGCGCGGGGAGGAGCTGTTTTTT. Its translation: CASSQWRGEELFF.

This chain joins TRBV11-2 and TRBJ2-3; D is uncertain. Germline CDR1 is SGHAT and CDR2 is FQNNGV. This CDR3 contains 17 residues. V lost 1 base, J lost 2 bases, and 16 bases lay in between. CDR3 in amino acids: CASSLGVDTPNTDTQYF. As DNA, the CDR3 is TGTGCCAGCAGCTTAGGAGTAGACACCCCCAACACAGATACGCAGTATTTT.

A remark on this clone: Without the conserved terminal phenylalanine or tryptophan, this CDR3 likely stems from a read error. The CDR3 coding sequence is TGTGCCAGCAGCTTGGCCTTCGGGACAGGGACGGTTCTCGAGCAGTACCTC. This translates into CASSLAFGTGTVLEQYL. V and J are TRBV5-8 and TRBJ2-7; 9 nucleotides align to TRBD1. J lost 6 bases, V lost 0 bases, and 13 bases had no gene match. The germline gives CDR1 SGHTS, CDR2 YDEGEE. The CDR3 has 17 residues.

The CDR3 reads CASSPIDKNTGELFF. The CDR3 DNA reads TGTGCCAGCAGTCCCATTGACAAGAACACCGGGGAGCTGTTTTTT. The chain carries TRBV7-7 and TRBJ2-2; D is unclear. This CDR3 is 15 amino acids long. With 6 bases removed from V and 1 base from J, the gap between germline ends came to 12 bases. Germline CDR1 reads SSHAT; CDR2 reads FNYEAQ (reference sequence).

This clone was observed a single time. The chain combines TRBV5-1 with TRBJ2-7; possibly TRBD2 for D (5 bases). Germline V gene data show CDR1 as SGHRS and CDR2 as YFSETQ. Trimming cost V 0 bases and J 6 bases, with 7 bases left between them. The CDR3 consists of 12 residues. The CDR3 protein is CASSLEGVEQYF. CDR3 DNA: TGCGCCAGCAGCTTGGAGGGAGTCGAGCAGTACTTC.

CDR3 DNA sequence: TGTGCCAGCAGCGTACAGGGGGACACTGAAGCTTTCTTT. Protein: CASSVQGDTEAFF. The rearrangement uses TRBV9 and TRBJ1-1; TRBD1 matches 7 bases. The germline V gene encodes CDR1 SGDLS and CDR2 YYNGEE. This CDR3 has 13 residues. The V segment lost 1 base and the J segment 3 bases; nucleotides outside the gene matches: 0.